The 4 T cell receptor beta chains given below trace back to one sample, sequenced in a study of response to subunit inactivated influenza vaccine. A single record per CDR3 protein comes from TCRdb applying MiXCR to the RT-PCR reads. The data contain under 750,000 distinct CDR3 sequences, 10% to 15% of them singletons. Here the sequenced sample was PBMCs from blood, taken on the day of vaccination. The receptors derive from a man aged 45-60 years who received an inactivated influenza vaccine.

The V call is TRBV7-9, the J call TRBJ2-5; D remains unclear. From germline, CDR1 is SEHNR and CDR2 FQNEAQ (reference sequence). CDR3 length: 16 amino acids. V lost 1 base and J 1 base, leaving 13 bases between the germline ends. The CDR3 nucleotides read TGTGCCAGCAGCTTAGTATTCTCGGCTAGCCAAGAGACCCAGTACTTC. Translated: CASSLVFSASQETQYF.

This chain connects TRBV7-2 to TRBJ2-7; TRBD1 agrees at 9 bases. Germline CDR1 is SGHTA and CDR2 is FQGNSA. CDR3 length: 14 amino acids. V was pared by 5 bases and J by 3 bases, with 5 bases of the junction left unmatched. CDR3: CASSEGQGLYEQYF. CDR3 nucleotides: TGTGCCAGCAGCGAGGGACAGGGCCTCTACGAGCAGTACTTC.

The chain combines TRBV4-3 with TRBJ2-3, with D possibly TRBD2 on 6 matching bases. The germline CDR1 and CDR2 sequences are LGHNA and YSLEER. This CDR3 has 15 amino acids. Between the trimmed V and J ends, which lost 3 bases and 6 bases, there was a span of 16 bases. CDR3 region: CASSQQAGKGDTQYF. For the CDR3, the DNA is TGCGCCAGCAGCCAGCAAGCGGGTAAAGGTGATACGCAGTATTTT.

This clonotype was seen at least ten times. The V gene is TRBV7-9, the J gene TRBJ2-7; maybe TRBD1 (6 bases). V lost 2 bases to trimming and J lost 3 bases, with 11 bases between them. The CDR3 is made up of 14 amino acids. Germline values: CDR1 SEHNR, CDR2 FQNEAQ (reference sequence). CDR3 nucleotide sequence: TGTGCCAGCAGCTTACTCTCAGGGGTCTACGAGCAGTACTTC. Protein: CASSLLSGVYEQYF.